This T cell receptor (beta chain) was found in a study of TIL therapy for anti-PD-1-resistant metastatic lung cancer. Between the trimmed V and J ends, which lost 1 base and 4 bases, there was a span of 11 bases. Germline V CDR1 and CDR2: SGHDN, FVKESK. The CDR3 sequence is 15 residues long. This was the immunoSEQ v3 assay. Assay used: immunoSEQ multiplex PCR; TCRdb lists only in-frame clones, some missing. The table records around 55,000 clones, more than 80% of them present only once. As for time point: pre-treatment sample, taken before nivolumab and TIL therapy. This clonotype was obtained from a person between 25 and 79 years old with non-small cell lung cancer. The source was blood, collected at baseline. The chain is built from TRBV14 and TRBJ1-3; no definite D call. The DNA for the CDR3 is TGTGCCAGCAGCCAAGTTCAGAAGACAGGAAACACCATATATTTT. This sequence encodes CASSQVQKTGNTIYF. Full variable domain (outside the CDR3, taken from reference TRBV14 and TRBJ1-3): EAGVTQFPSHSVIEKGQTVTLRCDPISGHDNLYWYRRVMGKEIKFLLHFVKESKQDESGMPNNRFLAERTGGTYSTLKVQPAELEDSGVYFCASSQVQKTGNTIYFGEGSWLTVV.